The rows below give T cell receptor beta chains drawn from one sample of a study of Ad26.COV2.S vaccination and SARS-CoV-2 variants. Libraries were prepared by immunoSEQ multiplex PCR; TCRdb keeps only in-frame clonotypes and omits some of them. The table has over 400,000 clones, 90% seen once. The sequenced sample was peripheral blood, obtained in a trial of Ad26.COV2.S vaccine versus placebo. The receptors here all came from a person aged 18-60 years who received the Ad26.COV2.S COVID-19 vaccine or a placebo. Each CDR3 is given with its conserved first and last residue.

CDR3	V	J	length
CASSEVLGGAGNEKLFF	TRBV6-1	TRBJ1-4	17
CASSFREVSEAFF	TRBV27	TRBJ1-1	13
CATSDLGQGSAYEQYF	TRBV24-1	TRBJ2-7	16
CSASYSGQGNQPQHF	TRBV20-1	TRBJ1-5	15
CASSSGTENTEAFF	TRBV6-2/TRBV6-3	TRBJ1-1	14
CSVEGASNTEAFF	TRBV29-1	TRBJ1-1	13
CASPVSGSNYNEQFF	TRBV2	TRBJ2-1	15
CASSLAYESATDTQYF	TRBV5-1	TRBJ2-3	16
CASSVAQGTGELFF	TRBV9	TRBJ2-2	14
CASSLAARDEAFF	TRBV12-3/TRBV12-4	TRBJ1-1	13
CASSQMWNTGELFF	TRBV4-2	TRBJ2-2	14
CASSIIADQETQYF	TRBV19	TRBJ2-5	14
CASFGPGQVSNQPQHF	TRBV28	TRBJ1-5	16
CASSLAAGNAYEQYF	TRBV7-2	TRBJ2-7	15
CASSRGRRTF	TRBV12-1	TRBJ1-2	10
CSVEDGNSYEQYF	TRBV29-1	TRBJ2-7	13
CASSSQTGVAEKLFF	TRBV5-5	TRBJ1-4	15
CASSPSAESGYTF	TRBV18	TRBJ1-2	13
CASSQEEGLAKYF	TRBV3-1/TRBV3-2	TRBJ2-7	13
CASSRGQGVDTGELFF	TRBV5-1	TRBJ2-2	16
CASRAGAGELFF	TRBV11-2	TRBJ2-2	12
CSAQDRYEQYF	TRBV20-1	TRBJ2-7	11
CASSWGGGYEQYF	TRBV28	TRBJ2-7	13
CAIMGPLGYTF	TRBV10-3	TRBJ1-2	11
CASSSPDGANVLTF	TRBV28	TRBJ2-6	14
CASSSSQGAETQYF	TRBV28	TRBJ2-5	14
CASGGPSTGANVLTF	TRBV19	TRBJ2-6	15
CASTGGRVETQYF	TRBV7-9	TRBJ2-5	13
CASSLDPNPNTEAFF	TRBV11-3	TRBJ1-1	15
CASSATGTAKNIQYF	TRBV27	TRBJ2-4	15
CASSQGQGAPEQYF	TRBV3-1/TRBV3-2	TRBJ2-7	14
CASSYEATQYF	TRBV6-2/TRBV6-3	TRBJ2-5	11
CSVGTGQETQYF	TRBV29-1	TRBJ2-5	12
CASSEDRGISETQYF	TRBV6-1	TRBJ2-5	15